The 28 T cell receptor beta chains listed next were all sequenced from one sample in a study of blood T cell repertoires in COVID-19. Generated by immunoSEQ multiplex PCR, the TCRdb table keeps only in-frame clones and is missing some. The sample carries hundreds of thousands of clones, about 88% recorded once. Input material: peripheral blood. These receptors originate from a man between 65 and 85 years old with acute or convalescent COVID-19.

V usage is TRBV5-1 and J usage is TRBJ1-1; no firm D call. The V and J ends lost 0 bases and 2 bases respectively, with 11 bases between them. The CDR3 length is 15 residues. Germline V CDR1 and CDR2: SGHRS, YFSETQ. CDR3 nucleotide sequence: TGCGCCAGCAGCTTGGACACCACAGTTAACACTGAAGCTTTCTTT. Its translation is CASSLDTTVNTEAFF.

The chain combines TRBV11-3 with TRBJ2-1, with 10 bases that match TRBD1. The CDR3 is 15 amino acids. V was pared by 3 bases and J by 8 bases, with 7 bases of the junction left unmatched. Per germline, CDR1 SGHNT and CDR2 YENEEA. CDR3 nucleotides: TGTGCCAGCAGCTTTTCCGGACAGGGGGTTGATGAGCAGTTCTTC. Its translation is CASSFSGQGVDEQFF.

This rearrangement joins TRBV18 to TRBJ1-4, with TRBD1 matching 8 bases. After removal of 4 bases from V and 8 bases from J, the junction contained 9 bases not matched to a gene. Germline V CDR1 and CDR2: KGHSH, LQKENI. The CDR3 is 15 amino acids. CDR3 residues: CASSQGQGKWEKLFF. Written as DNA, the CDR3 is TGTGCCAGCTCACAAGGACAGGGAAAATGGGAAAAACTGTTTTTT.

The J gene is TRBJ1-3, the V gene TRBV4-3, with a tentative D call TRBD1 (6 bases). The V end was cut by 5 bases, the J end by 2 bases, with 22 bases between. CDR3 length equals 18 residues. CDR1 is LGHNA and CDR2 is YSLEER in the germline V gene. In DNA form, the CDR3 reads TGCGCCAGCAGCGGACAGTACAGGGCTAGTCCTCCTGGAAACACCATATATTTT. Its protein is CASSGQYRASPPGNTIYF.

J is TRBJ2-7 and V is TRBV4-3; D is unclear. The CDR3 has 14 residues. Deletions cut 0 bases from V and 0 bases from J, with 6 bases between. The germline CDR1 and CDR2 sequences are LGHNA and YSLEER. For the CDR3, the DNA is TGCGCCAGCAGCCAAGAAGCGTTCTCCTACGAGCAGTACTTC. Translation: CASSQEAFSYEQYF.

This clone was seen once. The rearrangement links TRBV5-1 to TRBJ2-7, with 8 positions matching TRBD2. The trim removed 2 bases at V and 2 bases at J, leaving 18 bases unmatched. The germline V gene encodes CDR1 SGHRS and CDR2 YFSETQ. This CDR3 comprises 19 residues. As DNA, the CDR3 is TGCGCCAGCAGCTTAACCGCGGGGGGCACTAACGATATTCCCTACGAGCAGTACTTC. This encodes CASSLTAGGTNDIPYEQYF.

In its sample, this clone was seen a few times. The rearrangement joins TRBV7-2 to TRBJ2-5; 8 bases line up with TRBD2. The CDR3 runs 14 residues. The germline V gene encodes CDR1 SGHTA and CDR2 FQGNSA. Losses at the gene ends were 4 bases for V and 5 bases for J; bases not matched to a gene: 6. As DNA, the CDR3 is TGTGCCAGCAGCTCCGGGGGGGCAGGGGAGACCCAGTACTTC. Its translation is CASSSGGAGETQYF.

The V and J genes are TRBV7-2 and TRBJ2-2, with a weak D call TRBD1 (6 bases). Per the germline V gene, CDR1 is SGHTA and CDR2 is FQGNSA. The CDR3 is 15 residues long. The V and J ends lost 3 bases and 4 bases respectively, with 12 bases between them. Here the CDR3 DNA reads TGTGCCAGCAGCTTGGGCCAGGGGAGCACCGGGGAGCTGTTTTTT. Residues: CASSLGQGSTGELFF.

The V and J genes are TRBV24-1 and TRBJ2-3; TRBD2 matches at 14 bases. This CDR3 has 17 amino acids. Germline V CDR1 and CDR2: KGHDR, SFDVKD. Trimming at V came to 2 bases and at J to 5 bases, leaving 5 bases not matched to a gene. Here the CDR3 reads CATSDSRLAGGVDTQYF. DNA of the CDR3: TGTGCCACCAGTGATTCGAGACTAGCGGGAGGGGTAGATACGCAGTATTTT.

The chain combines TRBV4-3 with TRBJ2-7; 9 bases are a match to TRBD1. Germline-derived CDR1 and CDR2 are LGHNA and YSLEER. The V and J ends lost 0 bases and 3 bases, in that order; junction bases with no gene match: 3. There are 15 residues in the CDR3. Here the CDR3 DNA reads TGCGCCAGCAGCCAAGATACAGGGGGCGTCTACGAGCAGTACTTC. Protein product: CASSQDTGGVYEQYF.

V and J are TRBV28 and TRBJ1-2; TRBD1 aligns across 10 bases. This CDR3 is built from 16 residues. The ends lost 3 bases at V and 4 bases at J; junction bases unmatched: 8. Germline V lookup: CDR1 MDHEN, CDR2 SYDVKM. This chain's CDR3 is CASSFVSRQGAYGYTF. The CDR3 DNA sequence: TGTGCCAGCAGTTTCGTGTCGAGACAGGGGGCCTATGGCTACACCTTC.

The chain couples TRBV5-4 to TRBJ2-1; D might be TRBD1 (7 bases). Trimming took 0 bases from V and 0 from J, leaving 13 bases between them. Looked up from germline, CDR1 is SGHNT and CDR2 is YYREEE (reference sequence). There are 17 residues in the CDR3. CDR3 sequence: CASSLGRGRSSYNEQFF. The CDR3 region has the DNA TGTGCCAGCAGCTTGGGGAGGGGGCGGAGCTCCTACAATGAGCAGTTCTTC.

V usage is TRBV7-9 and J usage is TRBJ2-7; 9 nucleotides match TRBD1. The CDR3 is made up of 16 amino acids. V gave up 4 bases and J gave up 2 bases; unmatched junction bases: 9. Germline CDR1 and CDR2: SEHNR and FQNEAQ (reference sequence). CDR3 nucleotides: TGTGCCAGCAGCTCCTCGGACAGGGGTTTGACCTACGAGCAGTACTTC. It specifies CASSSSDRGLTYEQYF.

This chain links TRBV12-3 or TRBV12-4 with TRBJ2-2; a weak D match, TRBD1 (5 bases). The V end was cut by 7 bases, the J end by 6 bases, with 9 bases between. The length of the CDR3 is 12 residues. For the CDR3, the DNA is TGTGCCAGCAACCAGGGTCCCGGGGAGCTGTTTTTT. Protein: CASNQGPGELFF.

The chain combines TRBV7-8 with TRBJ1-5; tentative D call: TRBD1 (5 bases). The CDR3 contains 16 residues. Trimming removed 1 base from V and 3 bases from J, with 13 bases in between. Germline V lookup: CDR1 SGHVS, CDR2 FQNEAQ. In DNA form, the CDR3 reads TGTGCCAGCAGCTTAGAAGTCCGACAGCTCAATCAGCCCCAGCATTTT. Translating gives CASSLEVRQLNQPQHF.

A few counts support this clone. V and J are TRBV11-2 and TRBJ2-1, with 11 bases fitting TRBD1. The J segment lost 3 bases and the V segment lost 7 bases, leaving 5 bases of the junction unmatched. The length of the CDR3 is 15 residues. CDR1 and CDR2 (germline): SGHAT, FQNNGV. The CDR3 protein is CASTLGTGGYNEQFF. DNA of the CDR3: TGTGCCAGCACCCTAGGGACAGGGGGCTACAATGAGCAGTTCTTC.

This clone has a single count. The chain is built from TRBV19 and TRBJ2-7; 10 bases agree with TRBD1. Trimming cost V 5 bases and J 4 bases; bases outside gene matches: 11. The CDR3 runs 16 residues. The germline V gene encodes CDR1 LNHDA and CDR2 SQIVND (reference sequence). The CDR3 is CASSRNLGTGVYEQYF. The CDR3, as DNA: TGTGCCAGTAGTCGGAACCTAGGGACAGGGGTTTACGAGCAGTACTTC.

J is TRBJ2-5 and V is TRBV28, with D maybe TRBD2 (6 bases). Trimming pared 3 bases from V and 2 bases from J, leaving 13 bases between. Germline values: CDR1 MDHEN, CDR2 SYDVKM. The length of the CDR3 is 15 residues. The chain's CDR3 is CASSLTGLEQETQYF. The CDR3 DNA reads as TGTGCCAGCAGTTTGACGGGACTCGAACAAGAGACCCAGTACTTC.

This clone was seen only a few times. This rearrangement joins TRBV6-2 or TRBV6-3 to TRBJ2-7; 9 bases agree with TRBD1. The CDR3 covers 15 residues. The germline CDR1 and CDR2 sequences are MNHEY and SVGEGT. V dropped 7 bases and J dropped 2; count of bases not matched to a gene: 9. In DNA form, the CDR3 reads TGTGCCAGCACCCCACCGGGACAGGGCACCTACGAGCAGTACTTC. Protein product: CASTPPGQGTYEQYF.

V gene TRBV24-1 combines with J gene TRBJ2-3; 12 bases line up with TRBD2. The length of the CDR3 is 16 residues. CDR1 KGHDR and CDR2 SFDVKD come from the germline V gene. V shed 0 bases and J 5 bases; nucleotides not matched to a gene: 2. The CDR3 loop is CATSDLATSGGDTQYF. The DNA of the CDR3 is TGTGCCACCAGTGATTTGGCGACTAGCGGGGGAGATACGCAGTATTTT.

The chain joins TRBV28 to TRBJ2-5; D is perhaps TRBD1 (6 bases). Germline assignment: CDR1 MDHEN and CDR2 SYDVKM. The CDR3 totals 16 residues. The germline V and J ends were trimmed by 5 bases and 2 bases, with 18 bases remaining between them. This CDR3 is CASSRQGLEIQETQYF. The CDR3 DNA reads TGTGCCAGCAGTCGTCAGGGGCTGGAAATTCAAGAGACCCAGTACTTC.

The V call is TRBV6-6, the J call TRBJ1-1, with TRBD1 matching 10 bases. This CDR3 comprises 15 residues. V shed 6 bases and J 8 bases; nucleotides not matched to a gene: 12. Germline loops: CDR1 MNHNY, CDR2 SVGAGI (reference sequence). Here the CDR3 DNA reads TGTGCCAGCAGGCAGACCGGGACAGGGGCCGTCGAAGCTTTCTTT. Translating it yields CASRQTGTGAVEAFF.

The gene calls are TRBV3-1 (or the pseudogene TRBV3-2) and TRBJ1-1; D is unclear. The V gene's germline CDR1 is LGHDT and CDR2 YNNKEL (reference sequence). This CDR3 spans 14 amino acids. Trimming shortened V by 7 bases and J by 1 base, and 13 bases separated the two germline ends. DNA for the CDR3: TGTGCCAGCACCCAGATGTCCGGGAACACTGAAGCTTTCTTT. Translated, it gives CASTQMSGNTEAFF.

This sequence joins TRBV2 and TRBJ1-1, with D possibly TRBD1 on 5 matching bases. The CDR3 spans 12 residues. Germline CDR1 reads SNHLY; CDR2 reads FYNNEI. With 6 bases removed from V and 8 bases from J, the gap between germline ends came to 13 bases. The CDR3 sequence: CASREQGAEAFF. DNA of the CDR3: TGTGCCAGCAGGGAGCAGGGTGCCGAAGCTTTCTTT.

J is TRBJ2-7 and V is TRBV7-2; TRBD1 agrees at 8 bases. Per the germline V gene, CDR1 is SGHTA and CDR2 is FQGNSA. V lost 5 bases and J lost 7; bases outside the gene matches: 10. This CDR3 has 14 amino acids. CDR3 loop: CASSPGTGVREQYF. The CDR3 nucleotides read TGTGCCAGCAGCCCAGGGACAGGTGTTCGGGAGCAGTACTTC.

This clone was seen a single time. The rearrangement uses TRBV18 and TRBJ2-1, with D possibly TRBD1 on 5 matching bases. Germline CDR1 is KGHSH and CDR2 is LQKENI. The CDR3 length is 15 residues. Trimming stripped 5 bases from V and 3 bases from J, with 14 bases between. CDR3 protein: CASSLRGSGYNEQFF. As DNA, the CDR3 is TGTGCCAGCTCATTAAGGGGATCGGGCTACAATGAGCAGTTCTTC.

The CDR3 is CSVESDRSYNEQFF. CDR3 nucleotides: TGCAGCGTTGAATCGGACAGATCCTACAATGAGCAGTTCTTC. The J gene is TRBJ2-1, the V gene TRBV29-1; tentative D call: TRBD1 (6 bases). This CDR3 is 14 amino acids long. Trimming removed 2 bases from V and 1 base from J, with 9 bases in between. Per germline, CDR1 SQVTM and CDR2 ANQGSEA.

The rearrangement links TRBV18 to TRBJ1-4; 10 positions agree with TRBD1. The CDR3 runs to 14 residues. The ends lost 4 bases at V and 11 bases at J; junction bases unmatched: 7. Germline CDR1 is KGHSH and CDR2 is LQKENI. The CDR3 region is CASSLDRGEGKLFF. CDR3 DNA sequence: TGTGCCAGCTCACTGGACAGGGGGGAAGGCAAACTGTTTTTT. The full variable domain, with the rest looked up from reference TRBV18 and TRBJ1-4, is NAGVMQNPRHLVRRRGQEARLRCSPMKGHSHVYWYRQLPEEGLKFMVYLQKENIIDESGMPKERFSAEFPKEGPSILRIQQVVRGDSAAYFCASSLDRGEGKLFFGSGTQLSVL.